This TCR beta chain was sequenced during a study of T cell changes during pregnancy in multiple sclerosis. Assay: immunoSEQ multiplex PCR; the TCRdb copy retains only in-frame clones and omits some. This repertoire shows tens of thousands of clones, roughly 89% found once; its top ten account for 0.65% to 0.9%. The V and J ends lost 3 bases and 1 base respectively, with 7 bases between them. The CDR3 is made up of 14 amino acids. Germline values: CDR1 LGHNT, CDR2 FRNRAP. J is TRBJ1-5 and V is TRBV12-5; D unclear. The sequencing here drew on peripheral blood, taken in the second trimester of pregnancy. The sequence came from a female donor with multiple sclerosis, enrolled in a pregnancy study. This chain's CDR3 is CASGLTWSNQPQHF. The CDR3 bases are TGTGCTAGTGGTTTAACTTGGAGCAATCAGCCCCAGCATTTT.